One sample yielded the 16 T cell receptor beta chains listed below, sequenced in a study of T cell repertoires in cytomegalovirus infection. TCRdb redid the calling of the reads with MiXCR, one entry per CDR3 protein. The data show over 150,000 distinct CDR3 sequences, around 15% seen once. What was sequenced was PBMCs. The origin of the receptors is a human donor in good health (CMV status not recorded). Some clones in this sample may be carry-over from other donors' samples.

This clonotype appeared many times. The chain employs TRBV5-1 and TRBJ1-2, with TRBD1 as a possible D gene (5 bases). The CDR3 covers 14 residues. Trimming shortened V by 3 bases and J by 4 bases, and 13 bases separated the two germline ends. Germline CDR1 is SGHRS and CDR2 is YFSETQ. This chain's CDR3 is CASSSETDLYGYTF. CDR3 nucleotide sequence: TGCGCCAGCAGCTCCGAGACAGATCTCTATGGCTACACCTTC.

The table lists this clonotype with many counts. J is TRBJ2-1 and V is TRBV27; 8 nucleotides agree with TRBD2. Losses at the gene ends were 6 bases for V and 10 bases for J; bases not matched to a gene: 14. The CDR3 is 15 amino acids. CDR1 and CDR2 from the germline V gene are MNHEY and SMNVEV (reference sequence). The CDR3 reads CASRVPGLARLEQFF. The CDR3 DNA reads TGTGCCAGCAGAGTTCCCGGACTAGCTCGTCTCGAGCAGTTCTTC.

CDR3 in amino acids: CSVEFGNTIYF. The CDR3 region has the DNA TGCAGCGTTGAATTTGGAAACACCATATATTTT. The V and J genes are TRBV29-1 and TRBJ1-3; D gene unclear. Looked up from germline, CDR1 is SQVTM and CDR2 is ANQGSEA. This CDR3 region has 11 residues. Trimming left V 2 bases short and J 3 bases short, with 2 bases between.

The V gene is TRBV6-2 or TRBV6-3, the J gene TRBJ2-5; maybe TRBD1 (7 bases). V was cut by 2 bases and J by 1 base, with 14 bases left in between. The CDR3 loop spans 16 amino acids. Germline values: CDR1 MNHEY, CDR2 SVGEGT. The CDR3 sequence is CASSYRRQGLQETQYF. The CDR3 DNA reads TGTGCCAGCAGTTACCGGAGACAGGGACTCCAAGAGACCCAGTACTTC.

About this clonotype: At one end the junction does not follow the germline gene, possibly because of a read error. This chain joins TRBV6-2 or TRBV6-3 and TRBJ2-1, with TRBD2 identical over 10 bases. CDR3 length equals 16 residues. Germline V lookup: CDR1 MNHEY, CDR2 SVGEGT. CDR3 sequence (DNA): TGTGGCAGCAGTTACGTAGCGGGGGGAGTCTACAATGAGCAGTTCTTC. This gives the protein CGSSYVAGGVYNEQFF.

A few counts support this clonotype. The chain has TRBV24-1 and TRBJ2-3, with a possible D match to TRBD1 (6 bases). Germline CDR1 and CDR2: KGHDR and SFDVKD. The CDR3 length is 13 residues. Trimming stripped 1 base from V and 6 bases from J, with 7 bases between. In DNA form, the CDR3 reads TGTGCCACCAGTGATTTTAGGGGGGATACGCAGTATTTT. Translation gives CATSDFRGDTQYF.

Ten or more counts support this clonotype. The chain employs TRBV7-6 and TRBJ1-1; D is uncertain. Germline V gives CDR1 SGHVS, CDR2 FNYEAQ. CDR3 length: 15 residues. Trimming took 6 bases from V and 3 from J, leaving 17 bases between them. The CDR3 coding sequence is TGTGCCAGCAGTTTTATTAGGGAGGGCTACACTGAAGCTTTCTTT. Encoded protein: CASSFIREGYTEAFF.

This clonotype was recorded many times. The chain joins TRBV14 to TRBJ1-1, with unresolved D. With 4 bases removed from V and 11 bases from J, the gap between germline ends came to 14 bases. This CDR3 contains 12 residues. Germline assignment: CDR1 SGHDN and CDR2 FVKESK. CDR3 coding DNA: TGTGCCAGCAGCCCCGCCGGGTATCTGGCTTTCTTT. Encoded protein: CASSPAGYLAFF.

V and J are TRBV29-1 and TRBJ1-1, with D perhaps matching TRBD1 (5 bases). Trimming stripped 2 bases from V and 0 bases from J, with 7 bases between. The CDR3 is 13 amino acids. Germline CDR1 and CDR2: SQVTM and ANQGSEA. The CDR3 spells CSVEQGLNTEAFF. CDR3 in DNA: TGCAGCGTTGAACAGGGATTGAACACTGAAGCTTTCTTT.

This clonotype has ten or more counts. This sequence joins TRBV12-3 or TRBV12-4 and TRBJ1-1; D possibly corresponds to TRBD1 (6 bases). Trimming shortened V by 6 bases and J by 4 bases, and 9 bases separated the two germline ends. The CDR3 totals 12 residues. CDR3: CASSLRGTEAFF. In DNA, the CDR3 is TGTGCCAGCAGCCTCAGGGGCACTGAAGCTTTCTTT.

This clonotype was seen at least ten times. The chain carries TRBV25-1 and TRBJ1-6; D ambiguous. Between the trimmed V and J ends, which lost 7 bases and 6 bases, there was a span of 25 bases. CDR1 and CDR2 from the germline V gene are MGHDK and SYGVNS. The CDR3 loop spans 18 amino acids. The CDR3 here is CASTPSRGFGHGNSPLHF. CDR3 nucleotides: TGTGCCAGCACCCCGTCTAGAGGGTTCGGTCACGGTAATTCACCCCTCCACTTT.

The chain carries TRBV29-1 and TRBJ2-3; the D is unclear. V lost 6 bases and J 2 bases, leaving 6 bases between the germline ends. The CDR3 runs to 11 residues. Germline-derived CDR1 and CDR2 are SQVTM and ANQGSEA. This chain's CDR3 is CSVKYTDTQYF. The CDR3 DNA follows: TGCAGCGTCAAGTACACAGATACGCAGTATTTT.

Turning to this clonotype: It may be a read error: a sequence one base away is much more abundant. This chain links TRBV12-3 or TRBV12-4 with TRBJ1-2; D may be TRBD1 (5 bases). V lost 7 bases and J 5 bases, leaving 20 bases between the germline ends. The CDR3 has 15 residues. The CDR3 region is CASTLGRTSLYGYTF. CDR3 nucleotide sequence: TGTGCCAGCACCTTGGGGCGGACGTCCCTTTATGGCTACACCTTC.

The chain employs TRBV28 and TRBJ2-5; 7 bases are shared with TRBD2. With 4 bases clipped from V and 4 bases from J, the junction kept 9 bases outside the gene matches. The CDR3 is 15 residues long. Germline CDR1 reads MDHEN; CDR2 reads SYDVKM. CDR3 sequence: CASSSRPSGRETQYF. CDR3 coding DNA: TGTGCCAGCAGTTCTAGGCCTAGCGGTCGAGAGACCCAGTACTTC. Full variable domain (missing parts from reference TRBV28 and TRBJ2-5): DVKVTQSSRYLVKRTGEKVFLECVQDMDHENMFWYRQDPGLGLRLIYFSYDVKMKEKGDIPEGYSVSREKKERFSLILESASTNQTSMYLCASSSRPSGRETQYFGPGTRLLVL.

The sample holds many counts of this clonotype. The chain links TRBV7-2 to TRBJ1-1; D might be TRBD1 (5 bases). The V end was cut by 5 bases, the J end by 3 bases, with 13 bases between. CDR1 and CDR2 (germline): SGHTA, FQGNSA. This CDR3 has 14 amino acids. CDR3 coding DNA: TGTGCCAGCAGCCCCGGGACCAAGCACACTGAAGCTTTCTTT. It specifies CASSPGTKHTEAFF.

The rearrangement links TRBV24-1 to TRBJ2-1, with TRBD1 identical over 8 bases. Germline V gives CDR1 KGHDR, CDR2 SFDVKD. The CDR3 has 16 residues. V lost 2 bases to trimming and J lost 3 bases; unmatched junction nucleotides: 5. CDR3 region: CATSDSGQGVYNEQFF. CDR3 bases: TGTGCCACCAGTGATTCCGGACAGGGAGTCTACAATGAGCAGTTCTTC.